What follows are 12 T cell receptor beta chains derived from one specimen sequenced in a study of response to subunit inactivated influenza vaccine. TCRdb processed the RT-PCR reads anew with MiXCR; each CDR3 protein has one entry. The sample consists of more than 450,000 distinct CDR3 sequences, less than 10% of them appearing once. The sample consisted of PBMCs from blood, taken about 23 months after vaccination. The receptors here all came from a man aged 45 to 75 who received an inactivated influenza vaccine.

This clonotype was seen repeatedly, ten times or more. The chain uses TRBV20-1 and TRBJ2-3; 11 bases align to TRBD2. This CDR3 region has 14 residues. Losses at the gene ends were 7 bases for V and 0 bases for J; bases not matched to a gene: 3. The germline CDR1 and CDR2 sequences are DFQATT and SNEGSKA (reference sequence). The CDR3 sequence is CSVAGGTSTDTQYF. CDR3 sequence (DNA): TGCAGTGTAGCGGGAGGGACTAGCACAGATACGCAGTATTTT.

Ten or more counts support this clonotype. DNA of the CDR3: TGCAGCGTTGAAGAGGGGGGACTAGCGGGAGAGCTTGAGCAGTTCTTC. Its protein is CSVEEGGLAGELEQFF. The rearrangement links TRBV29-1 to TRBJ2-1; 14 bases map to TRBD2. V lost 0 bases to trimming and J lost 9 bases; unmatched junction nucleotides: 7. The CDR3 contains 16 residues. From germline, CDR1 is SQVTM and CDR2 ANQGSEA.

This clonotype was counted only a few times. Written as DNA, the CDR3 is TGTGCCAGCAGTTTGGATGGCAGGGCGAATTCACCCCTCCACTTT. Amino acids: CASSLDGRANSPLHF. The chain is built from TRBV12-3 or TRBV12-4 and TRBJ1-6; D is possibly TRBD1 (5 bases). Trimming took off 3 bases at V and 7 bases at J, with 13 bases between the two ends. The CDR3 totals 15 residues.

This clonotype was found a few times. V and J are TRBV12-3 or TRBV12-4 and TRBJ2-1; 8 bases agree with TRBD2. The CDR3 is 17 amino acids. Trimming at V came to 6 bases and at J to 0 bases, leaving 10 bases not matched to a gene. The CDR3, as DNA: TGTGCCAGCAGCCATCGGGGGGGTTTCTTCTCCTACAATGAGCAGTTCTTC. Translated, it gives CASSHRGGFFSYNEQFF.

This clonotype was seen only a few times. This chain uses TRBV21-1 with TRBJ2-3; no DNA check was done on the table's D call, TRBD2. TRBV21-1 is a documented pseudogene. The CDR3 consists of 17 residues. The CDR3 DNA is TGTGCCAGCAGCACCTTCCGCGGGGGGAGTAGTGAGGATACGCAGTATTTT. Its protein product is CASSTFRGGSSEDTQYF.

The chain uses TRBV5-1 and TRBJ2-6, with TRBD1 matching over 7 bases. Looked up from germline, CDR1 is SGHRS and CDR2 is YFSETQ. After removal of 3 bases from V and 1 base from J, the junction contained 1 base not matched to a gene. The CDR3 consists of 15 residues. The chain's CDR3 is CASSSTGSGANVLTF. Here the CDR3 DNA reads TGCGCCAGCAGCTCGACAGGGTCTGGGGCCAACGTCCTGACTTTC.

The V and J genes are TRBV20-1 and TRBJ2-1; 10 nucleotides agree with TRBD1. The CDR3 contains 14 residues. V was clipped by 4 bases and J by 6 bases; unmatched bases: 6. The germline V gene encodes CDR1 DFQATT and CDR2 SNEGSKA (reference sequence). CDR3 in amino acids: CSATGDRGGNEQFF. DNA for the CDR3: TGCAGTGCTACCGGGGACAGGGGAGGCAATGAGCAGTTCTTC.

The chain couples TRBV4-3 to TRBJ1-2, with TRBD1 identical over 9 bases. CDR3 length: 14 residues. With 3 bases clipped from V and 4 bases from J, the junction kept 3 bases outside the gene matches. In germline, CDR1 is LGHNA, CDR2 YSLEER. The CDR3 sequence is CASSHRQGVYGYTF. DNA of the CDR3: TGCGCCAGCAGCCATAGACAGGGGGTCTATGGCTACACCTTC.

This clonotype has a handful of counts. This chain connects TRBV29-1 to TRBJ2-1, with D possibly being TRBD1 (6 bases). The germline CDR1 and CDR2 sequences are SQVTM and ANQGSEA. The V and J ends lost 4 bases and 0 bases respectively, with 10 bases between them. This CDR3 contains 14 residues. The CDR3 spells CSVVDRSSYNEQFF. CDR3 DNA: TGCAGCGTTGTTGACAGGAGCTCCTACAATGAGCAGTTCTTC.

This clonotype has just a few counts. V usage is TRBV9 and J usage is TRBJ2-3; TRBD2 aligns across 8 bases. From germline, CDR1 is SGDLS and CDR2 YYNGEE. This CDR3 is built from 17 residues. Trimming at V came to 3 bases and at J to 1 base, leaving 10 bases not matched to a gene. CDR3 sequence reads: CASSASGRAVGTDTQYF. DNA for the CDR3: TGTGCCAGCAGCGCTTCCGGGAGGGCCGTGGGCACAGATACGCAGTATTTT.

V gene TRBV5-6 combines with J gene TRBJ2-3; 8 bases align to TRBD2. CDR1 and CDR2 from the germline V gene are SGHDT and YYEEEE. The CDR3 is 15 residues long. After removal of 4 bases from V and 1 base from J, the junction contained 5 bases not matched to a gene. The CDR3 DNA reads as TGTGCCAGCAGCCCGGGACTAGTTTGCACAGATACGCAGTATTTT. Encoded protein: CASSPGLVCTDTQYF.

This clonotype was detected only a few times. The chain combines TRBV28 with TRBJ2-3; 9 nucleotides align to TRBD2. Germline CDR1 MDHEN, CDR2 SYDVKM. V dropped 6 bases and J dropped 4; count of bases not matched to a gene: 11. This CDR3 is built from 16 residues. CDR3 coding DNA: TGTGCCAGCAGCCTCTTCTCTAGCGGGGTATCAGATACGCAGTATTTT. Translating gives CASSLFSSGVSDTQYF.